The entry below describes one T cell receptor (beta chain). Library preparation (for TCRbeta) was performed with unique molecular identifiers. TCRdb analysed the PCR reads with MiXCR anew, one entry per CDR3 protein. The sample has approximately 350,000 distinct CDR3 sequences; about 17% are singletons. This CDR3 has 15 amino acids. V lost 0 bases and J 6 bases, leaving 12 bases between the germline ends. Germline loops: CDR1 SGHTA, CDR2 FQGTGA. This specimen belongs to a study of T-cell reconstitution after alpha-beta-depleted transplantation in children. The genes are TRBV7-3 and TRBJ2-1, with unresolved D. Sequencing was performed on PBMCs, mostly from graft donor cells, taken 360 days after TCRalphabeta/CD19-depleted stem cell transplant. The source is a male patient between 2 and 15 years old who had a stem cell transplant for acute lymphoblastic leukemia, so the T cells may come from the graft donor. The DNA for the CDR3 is TGTGCCAGCAGCTTAACGTTCTCCGTGGGCAATGAGCAGTTCTTC. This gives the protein CASSLTFSVGNEQFF.